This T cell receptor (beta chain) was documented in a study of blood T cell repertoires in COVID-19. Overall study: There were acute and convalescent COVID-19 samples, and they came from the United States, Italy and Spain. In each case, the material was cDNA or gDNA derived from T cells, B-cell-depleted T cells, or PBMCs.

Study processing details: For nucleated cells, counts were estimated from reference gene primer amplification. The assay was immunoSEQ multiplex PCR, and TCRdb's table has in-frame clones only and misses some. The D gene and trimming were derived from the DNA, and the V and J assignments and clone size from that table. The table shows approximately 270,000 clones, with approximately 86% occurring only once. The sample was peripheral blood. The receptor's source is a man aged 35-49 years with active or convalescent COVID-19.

CDR3 nucleotide sequence: TGTGCCATCAGTGAGTCAGGACAGGGAAATTCACCCCTCCACTTT. Translating it yields CAISESGQGNSPLHF. The V gene is TRBV10-3, the J gene TRBJ1-6, with TRBD1 matching 8 bases. The junction had 2 bases not matched to a gene; V was cut back by 0 bases and J by 7 bases. Germline V gene data show CDR1 as ENHRY and CDR2 as SYGVKD. The CDR3 has 15 residues.